This passage covers 17 T cell receptor beta chains from one sample sequenced in a study of cytomegalovirus exposure and HLA in healthy donors. The PCR made use of 60 Vbeta and 13 Jbeta primers. Repertoires were generated with immunoSEQ multiplex PCR, while TCRdb's copy carries only in-frame clones and drops some. The sample shows 250,000 or so clones, 92% of them seen only once. The sample comprised PBMCs. The receptors here all came from a girl aged 2-10 years in good health and CMV-seronegative.

The genes are TRBV6-5 and TRBJ1-1; tentatively, D is TRBD1 (6 bases). The CDR3 sequence is 13 residues long. Trimming removed 5 bases from V and 4 bases from J, with 11 bases in between. Looked up from germline, CDR1 is MNHEY and CDR2 is SVGAGI. CDR3 bases: TGTGCCAGCAGTGTGGGACATCGCACTGAAGCTTTCTTT. Protein product: CASSVGHRTEAFF.

The gene calls are TRBV10-1 and TRBJ1-6, with D uncertain. Germline CDR1 WNHNN, CDR2 SYGVQD (reference sequence). The CDR3 totals 13 residues. The V and J ends lost 3 bases and 10 bases respectively, with 10 bases between them. For the CDR3, the DNA is TGCGCCAGCAGTGAAAGAGCCAACTCACCCCTCCACTTT. Translation: CASSERANSPLHF.

CDR3 DNA sequence: TGTGCCAGCAGAGGGACAGGGTCCTACGAGCAGTACTTC. Translating it yields CASRGTGSYEQYF. The genes are TRBV28 and TRBJ2-7, with TRBD1 identical over 9 bases. CDR1 and CDR2 from the germline V gene are MDHEN and SYDVKM. The CDR3 totals 13 residues. The trim removed 6 bases at V and 1 base at J, leaving 1 base unmatched.

This CDR3 is CASSPLTGRSDEQYF. The CDR3 DNA reads as TGTGCCAGCAGTCCACTGACAGGGAGGAGCGACGAGCAGTACTTC. The genes are TRBV27 and TRBJ2-7; maybe TRBD1 (7 bases). The V and J ends lost 5 bases and 5 bases respectively, with 19 bases between them. Germline V gene sequence: CDR1 MNHEY, CDR2 SMNVEV (reference sequence). CDR3 length: 15 amino acids.

The chain is built from TRBV5-1 and TRBJ1-3, with D unclear. The V and J ends lost 0 bases and 0 bases respectively, with 7 bases between them. Germline V lookup: CDR1 SGHRS, CDR2 YFSETQ. This CDR3 contains 15 residues. The CDR3 loop reads CASSLAGDSGNTIYF. CDR3 in DNA: TGCGCCAGCAGCTTGGCCGGGGACTCTGGAAACACCATATATTTT.

A single count supports this clone. V is TRBV28 and J is TRBJ2-3, with 7 bases lining up with TRBD2. Germline CDR1 MDHEN, CDR2 SYDVKM. This CDR3 has 15 residues. V shed 1 base, J shed 1 base, and the junction held 2 bases outside the gene matches. CDR3: CASSLFREGTDTQYF. In DNA, the CDR3 is TGTGCCAGCAGTTTATTTCGGGAGGGCACAGATACGCAGTATTTT.

This clone was detected once. The V and J genes are TRBV5-4 and TRBJ2-5; possibly TRBD2 for D (7 bases). Trimming took off 1 base at V and 5 bases at J, with 18 bases between the two ends. Germline loops: CDR1 SGHNT, CDR2 YYREEE (reference sequence). CDR3 length: 16 residues. The CDR3, as DNA: TGTGCCAGCAGCTTGTGGGGCGGGGGACACCTGGAGACCCAGTACTTC. This sequence encodes CASSLWGGGHLETQYF.

The chain recombines TRBV30 with TRBJ2-5; 9 positions agree with TRBD2. V was clipped by 0 bases and J by 6 bases; unmatched bases: 5. Germline CDR1 reads GTSNPN; CDR2 reads SVGIG (reference sequence). This CDR3 spans 14 amino acids. The CDR3 loop reads CAWSVVAGVKTQYF. DNA of the CDR3: TGTGCCTGGAGTGTAGTAGCGGGGGTGAAGACCCAGTACTTC.

The chain is built from TRBV12-5 and TRBJ1-5; D call uncertain. This CDR3 contains 13 residues. Germline-derived CDR1 and CDR2 are LGHNT and FRNRAP. V dropped 6 bases and J dropped 5 bases, with 11 bases sitting between them. This chain's CDR3 is CASGLTEHQPQHF. CDR3 nucleotide sequence: TGTGCTAGTGGCCTCACAGAGCATCAGCCCCAGCATTTT.

J is TRBJ2-1 and V is TRBV5-1; 12 bases align to TRBD2. Germline V gene lookup returns CDR1 SGHRS and CDR2 YFSETQ. This CDR3 is 14 amino acids long. V was clipped by 2 bases and J by 7 bases; unmatched bases: 1. Here the CDR3 DNA reads TGCGCCAGCAGCTTTACTAGCGGGAGGAATGAGCAGTTCTTC. Residues: CASSFTSGRNEQFF.

This rearrangement joins TRBV27 to TRBJ2-1, with D possibly matching TRBD2 (5 bases). The CDR3 sequence is 15 residues long. Trimming took 10 bases from V and 5 from J, leaving 21 bases between them. Looked up from germline, CDR1 is MNHEY and CDR2 is SMNVEV (reference sequence). The DNA of the CDR3 is TGTGCCACTTCTCTCCGGGGTCGCCGGGACAATGAGCAGTTCTTC. Protein product: CATSLRGRRDNEQFF.

This chain joins TRBV7-2 and TRBJ2-7; 8 nucleotides align to TRBD2. The CDR3 totals 13 residues. The junction had 2 bases not matched to a gene; V was cut back by 4 bases and J by 3 bases. In germline, CDR1 is SGHTA, CDR2 FQGNSA. As DNA, the CDR3 is TGTGCCAGCAGCTCGGGACTAGGCTACGAGCAGTACTTC. Its translation: CASSSGLGYEQYF.

This chain links TRBV28 with TRBJ1-4; TRBD1 agrees at 8 bases. The ends lost 6 bases at V and 7 bases at J; junction bases unmatched: 7. The CDR3 spans 14 residues. CDR1 MDHEN and CDR2 SYDVKM come from the germline V gene. Written as DNA, the CDR3 is TGTGCCAGCAGACCTCAGGGGGCCATTGAAAAACTGTTTTTT. Its translation is CASRPQGAIEKLFF.

This rearrangement joins TRBV7-2 to TRBJ1-2; 7 nucleotides line up with TRBD1. The junction had 18 bases not matched to a gene; V was cut back by 5 bases and J by 3 bases. The CDR3 extends over 18 amino acids. Germline V gene sequence: CDR1 SGHTA, CDR2 FQGNSA. CDR3: CASSVDRASFANYYGYTF. The CDR3 coding sequence is TGTGCCAGCAGCGTAGACAGGGCCTCTTTTGCGAACTACTATGGCTACACCTTC.

V gene TRBV5-4 combines with J gene TRBJ2-7; 8 nucleotides align to TRBD2. V trimming: 2 bases; J trimming: 4 bases; junction bases outside the gene matches: 5. The CDR3 has 14 residues. Germline V gene data show CDR1 as SGHNT and CDR2 as YYREEE (reference sequence). The CDR3 DNA follows: TGTGCCAGCAGCTTTTATAGCGGGGATTACGAGCAGTACTTC. Protein product: CASSFYSGDYEQYF.

J is TRBJ2-7 and V is TRBV27; 9 nucleotides align to TRBD1. Germline CDR1 MNHEY, CDR2 SMNVEV (reference sequence). The CDR3 loop spans 15 amino acids. The trim removed 1 base at V and 3 bases at J, leaving 4 bases unmatched. CDR3 amino acids: CASSLLGQGIYEQYF. CDR3 coding DNA: TGTGCCAGCAGTTTATTGGGACAGGGTATCTACGAGCAGTACTTC.

The chain combines TRBV7-7 with TRBJ2-1, with 8 bases matching TRBD2. The V segment lost 3 bases and the J segment 0 bases; nucleotides outside the gene matches: 4. The CDR3 runs 16 residues. Germline loops: CDR1 SSHAT, CDR2 FNYEAQ (reference sequence). The CDR3 is CASSLRSGSSYNEQFF. The CDR3 DNA sequence: TGTGCCAGCAGCTTGCGGAGCGGGAGCTCCTACAATGAGCAGTTCTTC.